This T cell receptor beta chain derives from a study of blood T cell repertoires in COVID-19. Study overall: The origin of the acute and convalescent COVID-19 samples was the United States, Italy and Spain. T cells, B-cell-depleted T cells, or PBMCs supplied cDNA or gDNA.

Germline V gene lookup returns CDR1 MDHEN and CDR2 SYDVKM. Trimming shortened V by 5 bases and J by 1 base, and 12 bases separated the two germline ends. This CDR3 is 14 amino acids long. Authors' data handling: Reference gene primer amplification in the assay estimated nucleated cell counts. Sequencing used immunoSEQ multiplex PCR; TCRdb keeps in-frame clones, though not all of them. That table furnishes V, J and clone size, whereas the DNA furnished D and trimming. The repertoire holds about 88,000 clones, about 83% seen once, with about 25% in the top ten. Specimen: peripheral blood. The receptor was derived from a human donor in a cohort sampled during active COVID-19. The gene calls are TRBV28 and TRBJ2-7, with D perhaps matching TRBD1 (6 bases). The chain's CDR3 is CASSSGQQSYEQYF. CDR3 coding DNA: TGTGCCAGCAGTAGCGGACAGCAGTCCTACGAGCAGTACTTC.